Here is one T cell receptor (beta chain) with its context. At one end the junction does not follow the germline gene, possibly because of a read error. Germline lookup yields CDR1 KGHSH and CDR2 LQKENI. The CDR3 loop spans 14 amino acids. These data belong to a study of blood T cells in healthy people across ages. Through a sample-barcoded 5' primer and a J-beta primer mix, a second PCR was run for roughly 6 to 11 cycles. CDR3-containing paired-end reads numbered at least 2.5 million in each sample. Via MiXCR, TCRdb re-called the 5' RACE reads, giving one row per CDR3 protein. The sample has about 1.8 million distinct CDR3 sequences, 40% to 55% seen once.

The chain carries TRBV18 and TRBJ2-4; 7 nucleotides match TRBD2. The J call is doubtful: the DNA matches TRBJ2-7 better. Sequencing was done on a sample of blood. The TCR originated in a woman between 40 and 55 years old in good health. CDR3 DNA: TGTACCAGCTCAACGGGGGGTATCCCCTACGAGCAGTACTTC. Protein: CTSSTGGIPYEQYF.